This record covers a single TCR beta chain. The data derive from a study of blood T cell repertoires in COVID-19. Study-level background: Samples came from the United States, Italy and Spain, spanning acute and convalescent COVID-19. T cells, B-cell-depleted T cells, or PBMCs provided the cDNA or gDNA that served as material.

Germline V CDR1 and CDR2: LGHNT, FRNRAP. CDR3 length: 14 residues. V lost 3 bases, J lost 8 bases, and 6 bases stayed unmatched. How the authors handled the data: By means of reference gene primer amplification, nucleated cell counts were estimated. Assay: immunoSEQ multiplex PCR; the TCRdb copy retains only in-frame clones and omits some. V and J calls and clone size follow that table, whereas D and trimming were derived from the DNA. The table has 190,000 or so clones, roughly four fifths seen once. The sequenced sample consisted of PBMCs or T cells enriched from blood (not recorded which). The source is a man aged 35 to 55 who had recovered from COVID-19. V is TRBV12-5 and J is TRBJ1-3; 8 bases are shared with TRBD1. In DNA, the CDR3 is TGTGCTAGTGGTTTTACAGGGGGGTTGGACACCATATATTTT. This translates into CASGFTGGLDTIYF.